Below, 27 T cell receptor beta chains from the same sample are listed, as sequenced in a study of T cell responses to AZD1222 COVID-19 vaccine. TCRdb's copy holds only in-frame clones and misses some; the assay was immunoSEQ multiplex PCR. This sample's table has 150,000 or so clones. Sequenced sample: peripheral blood. Every receptor here comes from an adult in good health.

The CDR3 DNA is TGTGCCAGCAGTCGCCCTTTGGATACGCAGTATTTT. This sequence encodes CASSRPLDTQYF. The genes are TRBV6-2 or TRBV6-3 and TRBJ2-3; no definite D call. This CDR3 has 12 residues. The germline V and J ends were trimmed by 5 bases and 6 bases, with 9 bases remaining between them. Germline values: CDR1 MNHEY, CDR2 SVGEGT.

The V gene is TRBV9, the J gene TRBJ1-4; 7 bases are shared with TRBD1. The CDR3 length is 18 residues. From germline, CDR1 is SGDLS and CDR2 YYNGEE. With V trimmed by 3 bases and J by 6 bases, 17 bases remained unmatched. In nucleotides, the CDR3 is TGTGCCAGCAGCGCCCTTGATGCTGACAAGGGGGCGCATGAAAAACTGTTTTTT. This sequence encodes CASSALDADKGAHEKLFF.

The chain has TRBV18 and TRBJ1-2; D possibly corresponds to TRBD1 (6 bases). The CDR3 is 16 residues long. Germline values: CDR1 KGHSH, CDR2 LQKENI. The V end lost 3 bases, the J end lost 7 bases, and 21 bases lay between the germline ends. The CDR3 is CASSPFGGPEKIGYTF. The CDR3 DNA reads TGTGCCAGCTCACCTTTTGGGGGCCCAGAGAAAATTGGCTACACCTTC.

The gene calls are TRBV6-5 and TRBJ2-3; tentatively, D is TRBD1 (5 bases). Per the germline V gene, CDR1 is MNHEY and CDR2 is SVGAGI. With 2 bases removed from V and 0 bases from J, the gap between germline ends came to 9 bases. This CDR3 is built from 15 residues. In DNA, the CDR3 is TGTGCCAGCAGTTACGGCAGGGTTAGCACAGATACGCAGTATTTT. This codes for CASSYGRVSTDTQYF.

The chain combines TRBV20-1 with TRBJ2-2; no clear D gene. This CDR3 comprises 11 residues. Per the germline V gene, CDR1 is DFQATT and CDR2 is SNEGSKA (reference sequence). The germline V and J ends were trimmed by 5 bases and 1 base, with 2 bases remaining between them. CDR3 nucleotides: TGCAGTGCTGAGAACACCGGGGAGCTGTTTTTT. Translating it yields CSAENTGELFF.

The chain uses TRBV12-5 and TRBJ1-1; the D is unclear. Germline V gene data show CDR1 as LGHNT and CDR2 as FRNRAP. V was shortened by 4 bases and J by 4 bases, with 10 bases between the two germline ends. The CDR3 runs 13 residues. CDR3 in amino acids: CASGSVGGTEAFF. As DNA, the CDR3 is TGTGCTAGTGGTTCGGTGGGTGGCACTGAAGCTTTCTTT.

The V call is TRBV2, the J call TRBJ1-5; D unresolved. Germline V CDR1 and CDR2: SNHLY, FYNNEI. The CDR3 runs 15 residues. The V end lost 7 bases, the J end lost 0 bases, and 13 bases lay between the germline ends. This CDR3 is CASTNRLYSNQPQHF. CDR3 DNA: TGTGCCAGCACGAACCGATTATATAGCAATCAGCCCCAGCATTTT.

V is TRBV28 and J is TRBJ2-7; 9 bases agree with TRBD1. Germline-derived CDR1 and CDR2 are MDHEN and SYDVKM. With 5 bases clipped from V and 6 bases from J, the junction kept 8 bases outside the gene matches. The CDR3 runs 14 residues. The CDR3 sequence is CASSPPGQGGEQYF. The CDR3 DNA reads TGTGCCAGCAGTCCTCCGGGACAGGGCGGCGAGCAGTACTTC.

This rearrangement joins TRBV18 to TRBJ1-3; D ambiguous. The CDR3 loop spans 15 amino acids. V was trimmed by 2 bases and J by 4 bases, leaving 12 bases between them. The germline gives CDR1 KGHSH, CDR2 LQKENI. The CDR3 bases are TGTGCCAGCTCACCATTTGGCGAAGGGGGAAACACCATATATTTT. Translating it yields CASSPFGEGGNTIYF. The full variable domain, completed using reference TRBV18 and TRBJ1-3, is NAGVMQNPRHLVRRRGQEARLRCSPMKGHSHVYWYRQLPEEGLKFMVYLQKENIIDESGMPKERFSAEFPKEGPSILRIQQVVRGDSAAYFCASSPFGEGGNTIYFGEGSWLTVV.

The CDR3 region is CASKGGGGRQPQHF. The CDR3 DNA sequence: TGTGCCAGCAAGGGGGGCGGCGGGCGGCAGCCCCAGCATTTT. The chain carries TRBV6-5 and TRBJ1-5, with D tentatively TRBD1 (6 bases). The CDR3 has 14 amino acids. Germline loops: CDR1 MNHEY, CDR2 SVGAGI. Deletions cut 7 bases from V and 7 bases from J, with 17 bases between.

The V and J genes are TRBV5-6 and TRBJ1-5; 12 bases are a match to TRBD1. The CDR3 has 16 residues. Per germline, CDR1 SGHDT and CDR2 YYEEEE. V was clipped by 4 bases and J by 3 bases; unmatched bases: 5. In DNA form, the CDR3 reads TGTGCCAGCAGCAACCGGGACAGGGGGCTCAATCAGCCCCAGCATTTT. This translates into CASSNRDRGLNQPQHF.

V and J are TRBV9 and TRBJ2-1, with D uncertain. CDR1 and CDR2 from the germline V gene are SGDLS and YYNGEE. This CDR3 spans 14 amino acids. V gave up 2 bases and J gave up 8 bases, with 14 bases separating them. CDR3 nucleotides: TGTGCCAGCAGCGTGGACGGACCGAAAGATGAGCAGTTCTTC. This sequence encodes CASSVDGPKDEQFF.

The genes are TRBV28 and TRBJ1-3; D ambiguous. The V and J ends lost 2 bases and 0 bases respectively, with 8 bases between them. The CDR3 length is 15 residues. Germline loops: CDR1 MDHEN, CDR2 SYDVKM. CDR3 bases: TGTGCCAGCAGTTTAGCGCTTAACTCTGGAAACACCATATATTTT. Translation: CASSLALNSGNTIYF. The entire variable domain, with the rest obtained from reference TRBV28 and TRBJ1-3, is as follows: DVKVTQSSRYLVKRTGEKVFLECVQDMDHENMFWYRQDPGLGLRLIYFSYDVKMKEKGDIPEGYSVSREKKERFSLILESASTNQTSMYLCASSLALNSGNTIYFGEGSWLTVV.

V usage is TRBV11-2 and J usage is TRBJ2-5, with 10 nucleotides matching TRBD1. With V trimmed by 5 bases and J by 0 bases, 9 bases remained unmatched. Germline CDR1 SGHAT, CDR2 FQNNGV. The length of the CDR3 is 17 residues. The CDR3 protein is CASSRDRGRGYQETQYF. The CDR3, as DNA: TGTGCCAGCAGCCGCGACAGGGGGCGCGGGTACCAAGAGACCCAGTACTTC.

This chain uses TRBV5-1 with TRBJ2-5; D is unresolved. V lost 0 bases and J 0 bases, leaving 0 bases between the germline ends. This CDR3 comprises 12 residues. CDR1 and CDR2 from the germline V gene are SGHRS and YFSETQ. This CDR3 is CASSLDQETQYF. CDR3 DNA: TGCGCCAGCAGCTTGGACCAAGAGACCCAGTACTTC.

This sequence joins TRBV9 and TRBJ1-3; weak D call: TRBD1 (6 bases). V lost 7 bases and J 6 bases, leaving 26 bases between the germline ends. Germline V gives CDR1 SGDLS, CDR2 YYNGEE. The CDR3 is made up of 17 amino acids. This chain's CDR3 is CASSMGRTEDRLNTIYF. The CDR3 region has the DNA TGTGCCAGCTCGATGGGGAGGACCGAGGACAGACTAAACACCATATATTTT.

The DNA of the CDR3 is TGTGCCACCAGCAATAGACAGGGGGCGTCCGAGCAGTACTTC. It yields the protein CATSNRQGASEQYF. V gene TRBV15 combines with J gene TRBJ2-7, with 10 bases identical to TRBD1. This CDR3 has 14 residues. With V trimmed by 4 bases and J by 6 bases, 6 bases remained unmatched. Per germline, CDR1 LNHNV and CDR2 YYDKDF (reference sequence).

The chain joins TRBV28 to TRBJ2-1; 9 bases fit TRBD1. V gave up 6 bases and J gave up 1 base; unmatched junction bases: 7. Germline CDR1 and CDR2: MDHEN and SYDVKM. There are 16 residues in the CDR3. The CDR3 nucleotides read TGTGCCAGCAGCCCCGGGACAGGGCTTTCCTACAATGAGCAGTTCTTC. Translation: CASSPGTGLSYNEQFF.

The chain is built from TRBV9 and TRBJ1-2, with 12 bases identical to TRBD1. The CDR3 consists of 17 residues. In germline, CDR1 is SGDLS, CDR2 YYNGEE. The trim removed 3 bases at V and 2 bases at J, leaving 8 bases unmatched. The CDR3 DNA reads TGTGCCAGCAGCGAACCGGGACAGGGGGCTTCCAACTATGGCTACACCTTC. Amino acid sequence: CASSEPGQGASNYGYTF. The whole variable domain, filled in from reference TRBV9 and TRBJ1-2, reads DSGVTQTPKHLITATGQRVTLRCSPRSGDLSVYWYQQSLDQGLQFLIQYYNGEERAKGNILERFSAQQFPDLHSELNLSSLELGDSALYFCASSEPGQGASNYGYTFGSGTRLTVV.

V and J are TRBV29-1 and TRBJ1-2, with 7 bases aligning to TRBD1. V dropped 7 bases and J dropped 6; count of bases not matched to a gene: 5. CDR3 length: 11 residues. The germline gives CDR1 SQVTM, CDR2 ANQGSEA. CDR3 sequence: CSGFRGDGYTF. CDR3 DNA: TGCAGCGGGTTCAGGGGGGATGGCTACACCTTC.

The chain uses TRBV2 and TRBJ1-5, with a weak D call TRBD1 (5 bases). The V end lost 3 bases, the J end lost 2 bases, and 5 bases lay between the germline ends. CDR1 is SNHLY, CDR2 FYNNEI, per germline. The CDR3 contains 13 residues. CDR3 in amino acids: CASSEGGNQPQHF. CDR3 nucleotides: TGTGCCAGCAGTGAGGGGGGCAATCAGCCCCAGCATTTT.

This chain connects TRBV19 to TRBJ2-7; D possibly corresponds to TRBD1 (6 bases). The germline CDR1 and CDR2 sequences are LNHDA and SQIVND (reference sequence). The V and J ends lost 4 bases and 0 bases respectively, with 16 bases between them. CDR3 size: 16 residues. In DNA form, the CDR3 reads TGTGCCAGTAGTAGATCAGGACAGACAAGCTCCTACGAGCAGTACTTC. This translates into CASSRSGQTSSYEQYF. Full variable domain (outside the CDR3, taken from reference TRBV19 and TRBJ2-7): DGGITQSPKYLFRKEGQNVTLSCEQNLNHDAMYWYRQDPGQGLRLIYYSQIVNDFQKGDIAEGYSVSREKKESFPLTVTSAQKNPTAFYLCASSRSGQTSSYEQYFGPGTRLTVT.

The chain combines TRBV5-6 with TRBJ1-3, with 7 bases fitting TRBD1. The CDR3 covers 16 residues. The germline gives CDR1 SGHDT, CDR2 YYEEEE. Trimming removed 4 bases from V and 0 bases from J; junction bases left unmatched: 7. The CDR3 DNA sequence: TGTGCCAGCAGCGAAGGACAGGACCTCTCTGGAAACACCATATATTTT. This encodes CASSEGQDLSGNTIYF.

J is TRBJ2-1 and V is TRBV5-1; D possibly corresponds to TRBD2 (5 bases). V was pared by 4 bases and J by 7 bases, with 9 bases between. Per germline, CDR1 SGHRS and CDR2 YFSETQ. The length of the CDR3 is 12 residues. This CDR3 is CASSPRVNEQFF. CDR3 coding DNA: TGCGCCAGCAGCCCGAGGGTGAATGAGCAGTTCTTC.

J is TRBJ2-2 and V is TRBV11-2; D gene unclear. The CDR3 length is 16 residues. Germline V gene lookup returns CDR1 SGHAT and CDR2 FQNNGV. Trimming took off 1 base at V and 4 bases at J, with 13 bases between the two ends. CDR3 residues: CASSLGLGLGTGELFF. DNA for the CDR3: TGTGCCAGCAGCTTAGGTCTGGGCTTGGGCACCGGGGAGCTGTTTTTT.

The V and J genes are TRBV7-2 and TRBJ1-5; D gene uncertain. The germline V and J ends were trimmed by 2 bases and 0 bases, with 20 bases remaining between them. Germline V gene sequence: CDR1 SGHTA, CDR2 FQGNSA. The CDR3 contains 19 residues. CDR3 sequence reads: CASSLTRTGPGYSNQPQHF. CDR3 nucleotide sequence: TGTGCCAGCAGCTTAACTCGCACGGGCCCCGGTTATAGCAATCAGCCCCAGCATTTT.

The rearrangement joins TRBV4-1 to TRBJ1-2; TRBD1 might be the D (5 bases). V dropped 4 bases and J dropped 5 bases, with 20 bases sitting between them. Germline V lookup: CDR1 MGHRA, CDR2 YSYEKL. This CDR3 has 16 amino acids. The CDR3 loop reads CASSPSLDPAGYGYTF. CDR3 nucleotide sequence: TGCGCCAGCAGCCCAAGCCTGGACCCTGCAGGGTATGGCTACACCTTC.